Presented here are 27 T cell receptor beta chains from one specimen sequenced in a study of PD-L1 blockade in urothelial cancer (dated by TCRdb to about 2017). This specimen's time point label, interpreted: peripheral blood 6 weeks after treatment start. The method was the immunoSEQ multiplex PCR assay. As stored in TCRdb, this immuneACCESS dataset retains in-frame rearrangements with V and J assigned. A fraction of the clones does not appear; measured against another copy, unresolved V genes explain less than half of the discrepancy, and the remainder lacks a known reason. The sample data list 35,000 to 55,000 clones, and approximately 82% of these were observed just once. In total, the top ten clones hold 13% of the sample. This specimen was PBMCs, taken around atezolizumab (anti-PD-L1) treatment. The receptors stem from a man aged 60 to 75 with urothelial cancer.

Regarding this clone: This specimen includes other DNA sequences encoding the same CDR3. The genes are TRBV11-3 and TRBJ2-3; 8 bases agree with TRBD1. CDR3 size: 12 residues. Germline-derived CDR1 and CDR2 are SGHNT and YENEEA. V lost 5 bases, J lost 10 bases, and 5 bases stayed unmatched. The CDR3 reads CASSLGQGPQYF. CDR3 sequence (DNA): TGTGCCAGCAGCCTCGGACAGGGTCCGCAGTATTTT. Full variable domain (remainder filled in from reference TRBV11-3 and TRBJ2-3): EAGVVQSPRYKIIEKKQPVAFWCNPISGHNTLYWYLQNLGQGPELLIRYENEEAVDDSQLPKDRFSAERLKGVDSTLKIQPAELGDSAVYLCASSLGQGPQYFGPGTRLTVL.

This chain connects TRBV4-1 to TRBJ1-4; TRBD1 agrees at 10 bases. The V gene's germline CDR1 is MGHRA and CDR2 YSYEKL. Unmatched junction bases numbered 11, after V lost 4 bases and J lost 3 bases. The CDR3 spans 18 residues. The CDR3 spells CASSPDRDRGSANEKLFF. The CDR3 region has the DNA TGCGCCAGCAGCCCGGACCGGGACAGGGGATCTGCTAATGAAAAACTGTTTTTT.

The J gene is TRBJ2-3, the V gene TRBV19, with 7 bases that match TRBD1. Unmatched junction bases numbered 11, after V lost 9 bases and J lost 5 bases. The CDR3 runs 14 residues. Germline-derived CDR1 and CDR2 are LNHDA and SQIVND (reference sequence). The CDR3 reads CASDATGLGDTQYF. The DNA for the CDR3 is TGTGCCAGCGATGCGACAGGGCTGGGAGATACGCAGTATTTT.

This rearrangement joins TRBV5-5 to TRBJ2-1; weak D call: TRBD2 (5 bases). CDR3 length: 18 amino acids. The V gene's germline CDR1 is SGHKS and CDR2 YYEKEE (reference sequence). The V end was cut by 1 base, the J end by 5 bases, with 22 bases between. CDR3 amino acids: CASSLSLLGFGGDNEQFF. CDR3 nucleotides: TGTGCCAGCAGCTTGAGTCTTCTTGGCTTCGGAGGCGACAATGAGCAGTTCTTC.

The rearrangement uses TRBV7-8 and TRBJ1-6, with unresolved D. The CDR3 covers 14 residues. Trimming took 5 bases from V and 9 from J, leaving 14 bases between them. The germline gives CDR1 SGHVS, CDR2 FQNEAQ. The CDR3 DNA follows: TGTGCCAGCAGCCGAGGGTCGGCCCGTTCACCCCTCCACTTT. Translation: CASSRGSARSPLHF.

The CDR3 sequence is CASSLGDSGYEQYF. In DNA form, the CDR3 reads TGTGCCAGCAGTCTCGGGGACTCGGGGTACGAGCAGTACTTC. The chain employs TRBV11-2 and TRBJ2-7; perhaps TRBD2 as D (6 bases). The CDR3 is 14 residues long. V gave up 6 bases and J gave up 4 bases, with 16 bases separating them. Germline V gene lookup returns CDR1 SGHAT and CDR2 FQNNGV.

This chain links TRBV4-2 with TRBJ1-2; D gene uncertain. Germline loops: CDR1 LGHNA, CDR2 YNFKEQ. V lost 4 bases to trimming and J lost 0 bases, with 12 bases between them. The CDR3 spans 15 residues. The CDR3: CASSRPDTSNYGYTF. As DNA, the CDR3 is TGTGCCAGCAGCCGACCTGACACCTCTAACTATGGCTACACCTTC.

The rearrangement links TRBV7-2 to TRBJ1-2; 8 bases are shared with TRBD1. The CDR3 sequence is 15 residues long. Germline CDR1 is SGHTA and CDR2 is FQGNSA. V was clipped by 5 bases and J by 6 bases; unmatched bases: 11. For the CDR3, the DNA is TGTGCCAGCAGCCCAGGACAGGGACGGGGTGATGGCTACACCTTC. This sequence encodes CASSPGQGRGDGYTF.

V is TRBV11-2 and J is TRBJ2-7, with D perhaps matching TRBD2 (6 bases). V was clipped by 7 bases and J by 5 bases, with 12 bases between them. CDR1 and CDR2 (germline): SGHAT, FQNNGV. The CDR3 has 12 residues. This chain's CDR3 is CASTWSSDEQYF. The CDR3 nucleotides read TGTGCCAGCACCTGGTCTAGCGACGAGCAGTACTTC.

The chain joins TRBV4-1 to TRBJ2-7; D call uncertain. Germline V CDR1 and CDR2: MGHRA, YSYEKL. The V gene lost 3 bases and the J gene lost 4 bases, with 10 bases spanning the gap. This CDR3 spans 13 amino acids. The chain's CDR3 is CASSQEIVYEQYF. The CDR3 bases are TGCGCCAGCAGCCAGGAGATCGTATACGAGCAGTACTTC.

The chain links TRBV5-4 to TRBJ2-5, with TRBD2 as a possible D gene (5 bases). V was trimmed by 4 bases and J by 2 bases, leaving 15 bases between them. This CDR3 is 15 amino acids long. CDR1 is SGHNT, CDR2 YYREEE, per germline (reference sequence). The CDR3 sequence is CASSKLDGNQETQYF. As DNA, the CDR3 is TGTGCCAGCAGCAAGCTGGACGGGAATCAAGAGACCCAGTACTTC.

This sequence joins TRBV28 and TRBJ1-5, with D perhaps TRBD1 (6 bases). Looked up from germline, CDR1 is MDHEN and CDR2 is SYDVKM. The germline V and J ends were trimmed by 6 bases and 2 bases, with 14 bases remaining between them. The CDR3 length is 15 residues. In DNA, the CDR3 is TGTGCCAGCAGCCTCTTGACAGGCGGCAATCAGCCCCAGCATTTT. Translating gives CASSLLTGGNQPQHF.

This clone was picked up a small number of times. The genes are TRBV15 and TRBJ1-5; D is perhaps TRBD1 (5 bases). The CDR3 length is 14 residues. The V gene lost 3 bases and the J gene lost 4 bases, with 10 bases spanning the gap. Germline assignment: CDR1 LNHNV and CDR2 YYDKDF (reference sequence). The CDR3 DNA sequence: TGTGCCACCAGCAGGGACAATTCAAATCAGCCCCAGCATTTT. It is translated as CATSRDNSNQPQHF.

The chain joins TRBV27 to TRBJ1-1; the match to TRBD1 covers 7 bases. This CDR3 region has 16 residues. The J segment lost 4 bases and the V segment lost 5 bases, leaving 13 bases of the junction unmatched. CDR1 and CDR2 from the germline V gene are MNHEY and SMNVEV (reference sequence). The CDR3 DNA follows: TGTGCCAGCAGTGCCGACAGGGCCCTTTGGGGCACTGAAGCTTTCTTT. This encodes CASSADRALWGTEAFF.

The CDR3 DNA reads as TGTGCCAGCAGTTTGGCGGAAGACAATGAGCAGTTCTTC. This gives the protein CASSLAEDNEQFF. The V and J genes are TRBV28 and TRBJ2-1; D gene unclear. Germline CDR1 and CDR2: MDHEN and SYDVKM. V was shortened by 3 bases and J by 5 bases, with 8 bases between the two germline ends. This CDR3 is 13 amino acids long. Supplemented by reference TRBV28 and TRBJ2-1, the full variable domain reads DVKVTQSSRYLVKRTGEKVFLECVQDMDHENMFWYRQDPGLGLRLIYFSYDVKMKEKGDIPEGYSVSREKKERFSLILESASTNQTSMYLCASSLAEDNEQFFGPGTRLTVL.

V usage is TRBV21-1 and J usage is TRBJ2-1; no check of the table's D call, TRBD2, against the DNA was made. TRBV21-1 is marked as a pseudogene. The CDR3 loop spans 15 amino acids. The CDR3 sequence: CASSKESTTNNEQFF. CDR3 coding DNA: TGTGCCAGCAGCAAAGAAAGTACTACCAACAATGAGCAGTTCTTC.

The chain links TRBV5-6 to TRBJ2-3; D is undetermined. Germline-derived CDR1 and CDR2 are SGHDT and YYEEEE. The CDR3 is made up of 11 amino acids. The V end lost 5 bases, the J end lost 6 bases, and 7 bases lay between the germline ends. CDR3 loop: CASRAQDTQYF. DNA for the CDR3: TGTGCCAGCAGGGCCCAGGATACGCAGTATTTT.

The CDR3 is CASSSRTGGAGTEAFF. Written as DNA, the CDR3 is TGTGCCAGCAGCTCTCGGACAGGGGGCGCTGGTACTGAAGCTTTCTTT. This chain connects TRBV11-2 to TRBJ1-1; TRBD1 matches at 11 bases. The junction had 9 bases not matched to a gene; V was cut back by 4 bases and J by 5 bases. This CDR3 is built from 16 residues. Germline V gene lookup returns CDR1 SGHAT and CDR2 FQNNGV.

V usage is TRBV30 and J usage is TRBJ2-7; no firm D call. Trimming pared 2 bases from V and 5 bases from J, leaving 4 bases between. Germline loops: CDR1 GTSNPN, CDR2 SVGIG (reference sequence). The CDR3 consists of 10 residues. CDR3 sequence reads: CAWSQNEQYF. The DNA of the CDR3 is TGTGCCTGGAGTCAAAACGAGCAGTACTTC.

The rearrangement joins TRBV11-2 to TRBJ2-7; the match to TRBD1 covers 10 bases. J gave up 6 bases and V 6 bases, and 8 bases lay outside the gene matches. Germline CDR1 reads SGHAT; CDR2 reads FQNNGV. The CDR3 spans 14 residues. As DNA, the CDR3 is TGTGCCAGCAGACTAGACAGGGGGCCGGGCGAGCAGTACTTC. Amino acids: CASRLDRGPGEQYF.

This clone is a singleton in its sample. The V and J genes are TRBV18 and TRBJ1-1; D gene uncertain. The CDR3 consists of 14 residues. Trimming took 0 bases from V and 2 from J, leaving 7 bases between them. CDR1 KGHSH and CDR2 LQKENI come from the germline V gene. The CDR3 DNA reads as TGTGCCAGCTCACCACCGTCCGTCAACACTGAAGCTTTCTTT. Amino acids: CASSPPSVNTEAFF.

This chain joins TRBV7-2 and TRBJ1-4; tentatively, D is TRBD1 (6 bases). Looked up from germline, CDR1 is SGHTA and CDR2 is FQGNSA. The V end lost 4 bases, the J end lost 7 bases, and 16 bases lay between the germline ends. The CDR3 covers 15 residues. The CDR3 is CASSYTTGRGEKLFF. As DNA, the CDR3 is TGTGCCAGCAGCTACACGACAGGCCGGGGTGAAAAACTGTTTTTT.

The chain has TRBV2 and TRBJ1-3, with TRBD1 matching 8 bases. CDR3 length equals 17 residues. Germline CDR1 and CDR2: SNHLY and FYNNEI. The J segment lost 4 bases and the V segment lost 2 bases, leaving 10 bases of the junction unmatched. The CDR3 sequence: CASSEYAGGAGGNTIYF. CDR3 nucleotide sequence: TGTGCCAGCAGTGAATACGCAGGGGGCGCTGGAGGAAACACCATATATTTT.

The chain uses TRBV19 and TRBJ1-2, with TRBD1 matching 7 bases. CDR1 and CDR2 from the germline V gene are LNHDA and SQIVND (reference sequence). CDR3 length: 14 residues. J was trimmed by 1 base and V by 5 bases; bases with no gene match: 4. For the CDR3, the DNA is TGTGCCAGTAGTCCCGGGACAGATAACTATGGCTACACCTTC. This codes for CASSPGTDNYGYTF.

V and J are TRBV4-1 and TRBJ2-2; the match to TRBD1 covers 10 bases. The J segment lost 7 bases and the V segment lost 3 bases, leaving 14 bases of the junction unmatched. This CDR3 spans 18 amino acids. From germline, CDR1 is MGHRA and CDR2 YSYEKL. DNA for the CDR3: TGCGCCAGCAGCCACATTCTCCTAGACAGGGGGCGCGGCGGGGAGCTGTTTTTT. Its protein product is CASSHILLDRGRGGELFF.

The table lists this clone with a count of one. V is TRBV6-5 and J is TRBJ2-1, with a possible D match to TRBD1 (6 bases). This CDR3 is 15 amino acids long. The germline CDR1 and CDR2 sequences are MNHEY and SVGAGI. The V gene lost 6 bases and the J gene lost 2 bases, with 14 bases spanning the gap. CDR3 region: CASRDTGFAYNEQFF. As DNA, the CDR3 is TGTGCCAGCAGAGATACAGGGTTCGCCTACAATGAGCAGTTCTTC.

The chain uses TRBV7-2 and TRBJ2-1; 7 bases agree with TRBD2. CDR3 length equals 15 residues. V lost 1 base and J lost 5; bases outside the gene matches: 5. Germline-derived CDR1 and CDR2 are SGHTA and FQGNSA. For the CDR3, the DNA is TGTGCCAGCAGCTTAGGGAAGCGGGGACACAATGAGCAGTTCTTC. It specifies CASSLGKRGHNEQFF.